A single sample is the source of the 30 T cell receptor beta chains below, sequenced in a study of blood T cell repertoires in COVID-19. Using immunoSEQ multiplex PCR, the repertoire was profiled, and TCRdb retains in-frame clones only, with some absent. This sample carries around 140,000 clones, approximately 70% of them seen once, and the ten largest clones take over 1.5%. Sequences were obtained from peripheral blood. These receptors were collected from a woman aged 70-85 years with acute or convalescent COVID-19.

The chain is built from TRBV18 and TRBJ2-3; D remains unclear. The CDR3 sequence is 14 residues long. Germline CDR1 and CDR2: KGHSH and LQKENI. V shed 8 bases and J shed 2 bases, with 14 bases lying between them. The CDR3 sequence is CASLSPLYTDTQYF. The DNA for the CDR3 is TGTGCCAGCCTCTCTCCCCTATACACAGATACGCAGTATTTT.

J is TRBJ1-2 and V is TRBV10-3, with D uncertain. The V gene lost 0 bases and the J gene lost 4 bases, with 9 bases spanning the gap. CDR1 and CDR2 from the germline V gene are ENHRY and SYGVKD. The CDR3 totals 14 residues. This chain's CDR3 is CAISESRASYGYTF. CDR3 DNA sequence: TGTGCCATCAGTGAGTCGAGGGCCAGCTATGGCTACACCTTC.

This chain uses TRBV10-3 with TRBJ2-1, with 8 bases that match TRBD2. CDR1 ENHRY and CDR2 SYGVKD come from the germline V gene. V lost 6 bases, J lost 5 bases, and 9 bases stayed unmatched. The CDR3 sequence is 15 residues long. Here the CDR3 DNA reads TGTGCCATCAGCTTAACTAGCGGAGGCAACAATGAGCAGTTCTTC. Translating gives CAISLTSGGNNEQFF.

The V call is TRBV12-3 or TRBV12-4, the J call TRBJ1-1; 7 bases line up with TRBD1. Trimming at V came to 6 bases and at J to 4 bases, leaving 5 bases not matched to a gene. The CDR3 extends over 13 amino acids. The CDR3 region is CASRTGFATEAFF. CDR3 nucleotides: TGTGCCAGCAGGACAGGGTTTGCCACTGAAGCTTTCTTT.

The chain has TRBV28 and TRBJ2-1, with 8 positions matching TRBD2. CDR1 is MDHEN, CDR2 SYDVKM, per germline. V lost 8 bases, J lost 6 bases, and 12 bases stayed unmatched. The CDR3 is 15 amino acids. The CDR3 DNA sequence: TGTGCCAGCGTGAGGGGCGGGGGGAGCTTCAATGAGCAGTTCTTC. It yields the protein CASVRGGGSFNEQFF.

The CDR3 DNA follows: TGTGCCAGCTTTCAGGGGTTTTCTGGAAACACCATATATTTT. Translated, it gives CASFQGFSGNTIYF. This chain links TRBV28 with TRBJ1-3; D is possibly TRBD1 (6 bases). The germline CDR1 and CDR2 sequences are MDHEN and SYDVKM. This CDR3 region has 14 residues. The ends were cut back, 8 bases at V and 1 base at J, with 12 bases in the middle.

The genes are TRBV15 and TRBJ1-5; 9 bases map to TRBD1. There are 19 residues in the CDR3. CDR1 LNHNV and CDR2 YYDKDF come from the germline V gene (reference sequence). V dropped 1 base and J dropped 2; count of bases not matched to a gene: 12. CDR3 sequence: CATSRAPSRDRVGNQPQHF. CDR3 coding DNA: TGTGCCACCAGCAGAGCTCCTTCCCGGGACAGGGTAGGCAATCAGCCCCAGCATTTT.

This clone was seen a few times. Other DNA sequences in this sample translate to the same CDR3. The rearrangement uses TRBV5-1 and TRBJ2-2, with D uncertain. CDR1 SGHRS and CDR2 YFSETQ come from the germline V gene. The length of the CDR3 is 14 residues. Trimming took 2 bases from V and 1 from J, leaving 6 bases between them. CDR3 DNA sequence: TGCGCCAGCAGCTTCGGCGGGAACACCGGGGAGCTGTTTTTT. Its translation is CASSFGGNTGELFF. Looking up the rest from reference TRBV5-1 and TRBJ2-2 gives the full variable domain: KAGVTQTPRYLIKTRGQQVTLSCSPISGHRSVSWYQQTPGQGLQFLFEYFSETQRNKGNFPGRFSGRQFSNSRSEMNVSTLELGDSALYLCASSFGGNTGELFFGEGSRLTVL.

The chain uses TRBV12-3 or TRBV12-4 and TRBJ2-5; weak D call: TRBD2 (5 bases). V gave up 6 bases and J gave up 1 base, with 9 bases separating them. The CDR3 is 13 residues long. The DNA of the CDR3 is TGTGCCAGCAGCCCCCGGGGCCAAGAGACCCAGTACTTC. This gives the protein CASSPRGQETQYF.

The chain's CDR3 is CASSLSGDYGYTF. In DNA form, the CDR3 reads TGTGCCAGCTCGCTGTCAGGGGACTATGGCTACACCTTC. The chain recombines TRBV18 with TRBJ1-2, with D possibly being TRBD1 (6 bases). Trimming took off 6 bases at V and 3 bases at J, with 11 bases between the two ends. The germline gives CDR1 KGHSH, CDR2 LQKENI. The CDR3 has 13 residues.

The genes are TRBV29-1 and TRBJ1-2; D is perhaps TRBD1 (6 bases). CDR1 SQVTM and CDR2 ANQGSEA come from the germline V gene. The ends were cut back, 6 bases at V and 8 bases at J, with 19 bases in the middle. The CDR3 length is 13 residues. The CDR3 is CSVGAIVGIGYTF. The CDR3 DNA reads TGCAGCGTGGGGGCCATTGTAGGGATCGGCTACACCTTC.

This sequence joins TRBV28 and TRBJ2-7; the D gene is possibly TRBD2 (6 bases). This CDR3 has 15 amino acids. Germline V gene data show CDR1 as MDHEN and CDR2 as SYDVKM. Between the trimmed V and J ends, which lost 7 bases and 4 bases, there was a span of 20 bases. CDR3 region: CASTLSPAGPYEQYF. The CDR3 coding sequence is TGTGCCAGCACCTTGTCCCCGGCGGGGCCATACGAGCAGTACTTC. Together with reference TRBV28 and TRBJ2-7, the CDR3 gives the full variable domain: DVKVTQSSRYLVKRTGEKVFLECVQDMDHENMFWYRQDPGLGLRLIYFSYDVKMKEKGDIPEGYSVSREKKERFSLILESASTNQTSMYLCASTLSPAGPYEQYFGPGTRLTVT.

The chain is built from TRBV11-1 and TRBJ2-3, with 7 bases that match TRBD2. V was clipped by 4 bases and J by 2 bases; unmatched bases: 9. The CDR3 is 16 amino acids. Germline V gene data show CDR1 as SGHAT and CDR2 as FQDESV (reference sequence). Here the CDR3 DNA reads TGTGCCAGCAGCTGGGCCGGGAGGAAGTACACAGATACGCAGTATTTT. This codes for CASSWAGRKYTDTQYF.

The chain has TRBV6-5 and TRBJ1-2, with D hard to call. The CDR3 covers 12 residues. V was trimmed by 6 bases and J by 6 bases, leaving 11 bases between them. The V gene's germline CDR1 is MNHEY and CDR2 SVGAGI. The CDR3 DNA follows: TGTGCCAGCAGAGCCCCTCCTAATGGCTACACCTTC. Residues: CASRAPPNGYTF.

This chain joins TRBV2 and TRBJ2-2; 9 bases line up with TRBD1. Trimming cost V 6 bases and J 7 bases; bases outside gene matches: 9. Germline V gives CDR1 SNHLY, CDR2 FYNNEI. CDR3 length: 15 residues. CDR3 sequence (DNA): TGTGCCAGCAGGAGAACAGGGGGCGCGGGCGGGGAGCTGTTTTTT. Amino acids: CASRRTGGAGGELFF.

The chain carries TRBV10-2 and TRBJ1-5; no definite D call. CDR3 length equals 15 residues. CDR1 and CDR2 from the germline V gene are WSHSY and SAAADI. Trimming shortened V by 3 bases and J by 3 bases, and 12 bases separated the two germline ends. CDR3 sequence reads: CASSDRPGINQPQHF. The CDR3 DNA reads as TGCGCCAGCAGTGATAGGCCAGGTATCAATCAGCCCCAGCATTTT.

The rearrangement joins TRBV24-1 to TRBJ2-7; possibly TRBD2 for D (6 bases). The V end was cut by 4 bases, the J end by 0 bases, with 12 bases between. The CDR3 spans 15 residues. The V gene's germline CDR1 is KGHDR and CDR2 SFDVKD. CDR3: CATSETGATSYEQYF. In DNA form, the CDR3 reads TGTGCCACCAGTGAGACGGGAGCAACCTCCTACGAGCAGTACTTC.

The CDR3 reads CSVAGGRDYGYTF. The CDR3 nucleotides are TGCAGCGTTGCAGGGGGCAGGGACTATGGCTACACCTTC. The genes are TRBV29-1 and TRBJ1-2; 8 nucleotides align to TRBD1. V dropped 4 bases and J dropped 3; count of bases not matched to a gene: 4. CDR1 is SQVTM and CDR2 is ANQGSEA in the germline V gene. This CDR3 contains 13 residues.

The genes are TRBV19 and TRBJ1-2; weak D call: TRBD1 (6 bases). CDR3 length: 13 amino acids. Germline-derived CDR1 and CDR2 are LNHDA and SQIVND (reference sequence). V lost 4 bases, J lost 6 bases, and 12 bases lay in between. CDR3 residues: CASSTRQAHGYTF. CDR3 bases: TGTGCCAGTAGTACCAGACAGGCTCATGGCTACACCTTC.

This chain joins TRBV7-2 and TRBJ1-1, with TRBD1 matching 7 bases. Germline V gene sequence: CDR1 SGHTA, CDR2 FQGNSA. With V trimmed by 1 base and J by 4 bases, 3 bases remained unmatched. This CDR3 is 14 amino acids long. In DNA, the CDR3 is TGTGCCAGCAGCTTAGACAGGGGCAGCACTGAAGCTTTCTTT. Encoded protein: CASSLDRGSTEAFF. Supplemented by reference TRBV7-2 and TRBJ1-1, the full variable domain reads GAGVSQSPSNKVTEKGKDVELRCDPISGHTALYWYRQSLGQGLEFLIYFQGNSAPDKSGLPSDRFSAERTGGSVSTLTIQRTQQEDSAVYLCASSLDRGSTEAFFGQGTRLTVV.

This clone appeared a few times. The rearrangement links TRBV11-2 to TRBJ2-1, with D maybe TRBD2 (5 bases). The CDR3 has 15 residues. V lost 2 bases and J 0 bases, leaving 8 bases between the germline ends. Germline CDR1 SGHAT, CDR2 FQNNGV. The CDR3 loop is CASSLMLASYNEQFF. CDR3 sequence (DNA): TGTGCCAGCAGCTTAATGCTAGCCTCCTACAATGAGCAGTTCTTC. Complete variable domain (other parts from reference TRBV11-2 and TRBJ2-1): EAGVAQSPRYKIIEKRQSVAFWCNPISGHATLYWYQQILGQGPKLLIQFQNNGVVDDSQLPKDRFSAERLKGVDSTLKIQPAKLEDSAVYLCASSLMLASYNEQFFGPGTRLTVL.

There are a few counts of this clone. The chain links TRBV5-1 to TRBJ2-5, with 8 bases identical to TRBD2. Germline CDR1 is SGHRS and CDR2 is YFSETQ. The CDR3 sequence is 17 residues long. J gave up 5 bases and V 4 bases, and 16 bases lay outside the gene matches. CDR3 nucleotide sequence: TGCGCCAGCAGCCCGGGCCAACTAGCGGTCGGAGCGGAGACCCAGTACTTC. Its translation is CASSPGQLAVGAETQYF.

CDR3 in amino acids: CAWSTVGGYTF. CDR3 in DNA: TGTGCCTGGTCTACAGTAGGTGGCTACACCTTC. V and J are TRBV30 and TRBJ1-2; D gene unclear. This CDR3 is built from 11 residues. Germline CDR1 and CDR2: GTSNPN and SVGIG (reference sequence). V was shortened by 5 bases and J by 7 bases, with 11 bases between the two germline ends.

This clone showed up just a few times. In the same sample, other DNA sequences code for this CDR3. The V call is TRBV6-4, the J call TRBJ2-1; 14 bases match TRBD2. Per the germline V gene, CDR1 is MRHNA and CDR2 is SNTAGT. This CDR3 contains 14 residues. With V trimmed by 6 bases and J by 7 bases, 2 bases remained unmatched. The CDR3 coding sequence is TGTGCCAGCAGCGGACTAGCGGGAGGAAATGAGCAGTTCTTC. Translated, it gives CASSGLAGGNEQFF.

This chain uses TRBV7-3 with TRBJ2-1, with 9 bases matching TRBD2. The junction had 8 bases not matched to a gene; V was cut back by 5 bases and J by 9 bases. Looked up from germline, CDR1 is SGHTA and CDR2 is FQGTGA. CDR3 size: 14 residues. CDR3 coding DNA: TGTGCCAGCAGCAAGGGCGGGAGGGCCGGTGAGCAGTTCTTC. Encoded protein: CASSKGGRAGEQFF.

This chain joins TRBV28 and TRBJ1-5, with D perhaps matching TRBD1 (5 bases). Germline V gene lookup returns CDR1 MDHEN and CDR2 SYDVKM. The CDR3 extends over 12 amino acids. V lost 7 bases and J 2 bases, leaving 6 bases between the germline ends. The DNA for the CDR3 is TGTGCCAGCAAAGGGGGCAATCAGCCCCAGCATTTT. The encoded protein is CASKGGNQPQHF.

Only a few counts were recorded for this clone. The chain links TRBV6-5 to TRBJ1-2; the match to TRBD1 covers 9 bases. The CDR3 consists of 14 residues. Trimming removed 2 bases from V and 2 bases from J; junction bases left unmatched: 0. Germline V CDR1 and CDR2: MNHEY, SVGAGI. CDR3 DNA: TGTGCCAGCAGTTACGGACAGGGGAACTATGGCTACACCTTC. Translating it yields CASSYGQGNYGYTF.

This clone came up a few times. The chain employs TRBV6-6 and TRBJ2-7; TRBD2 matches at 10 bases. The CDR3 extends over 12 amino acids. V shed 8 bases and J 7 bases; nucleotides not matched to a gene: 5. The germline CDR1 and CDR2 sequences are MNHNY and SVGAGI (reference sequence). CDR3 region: CASGSGRWEQYF. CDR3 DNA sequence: TGTGCCAGCGGTAGCGGGAGGTGGGAGCAGTACTTC.

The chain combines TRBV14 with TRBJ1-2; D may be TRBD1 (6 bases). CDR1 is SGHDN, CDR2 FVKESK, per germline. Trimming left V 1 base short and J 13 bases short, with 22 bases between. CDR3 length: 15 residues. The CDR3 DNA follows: TGTGCCAGCAGCCAAGCCGGGACCGGGACAAGGGGGAGCACCTTC. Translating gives CASSQAGTGTRGSTF.

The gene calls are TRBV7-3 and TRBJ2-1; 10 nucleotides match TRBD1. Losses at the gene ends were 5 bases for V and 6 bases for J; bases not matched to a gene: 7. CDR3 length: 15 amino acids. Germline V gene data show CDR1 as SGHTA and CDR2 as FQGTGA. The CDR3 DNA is TGTGCCAGCAGCCCAGACAGGGGGCGGTTCAATGAGCAGTTCTTC. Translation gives CASSPDRGRFNEQFF.